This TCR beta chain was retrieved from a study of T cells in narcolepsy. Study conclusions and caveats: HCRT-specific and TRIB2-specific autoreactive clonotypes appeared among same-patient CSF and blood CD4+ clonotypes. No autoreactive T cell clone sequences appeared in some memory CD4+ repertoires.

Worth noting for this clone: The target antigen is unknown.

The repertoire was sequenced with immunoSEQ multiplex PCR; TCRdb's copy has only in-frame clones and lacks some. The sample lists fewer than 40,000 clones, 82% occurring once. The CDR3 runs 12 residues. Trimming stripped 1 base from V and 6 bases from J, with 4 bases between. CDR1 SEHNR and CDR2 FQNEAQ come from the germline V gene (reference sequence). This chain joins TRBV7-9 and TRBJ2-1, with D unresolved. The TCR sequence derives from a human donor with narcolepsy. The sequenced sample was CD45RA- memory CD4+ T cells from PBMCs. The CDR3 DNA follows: TGTGCCAGCAGCTTAGTAGGCAATGAGCAGTTCTTC. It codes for CASSLVGNEQFF. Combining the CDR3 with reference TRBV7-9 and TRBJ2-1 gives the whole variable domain DTGVSQNPRHKITKRGQNVTFRCDPISEHNRLYWYRQTLGQGPEFLTYFQNEAQLEKSRLLSDRFSAERPKGSFSTLEIQRTEQGDSAMYLCASSLVGNEQFFGPGTRLTVL.